This T cell receptor beta chain was documented in a study of blood T cell repertoires in COVID-19. The wider study: Material from acute and convalescent COVID-19 was sourced from the United States, Italy and Spain. The cDNA or gDNA used as material had been derived from T cells, B-cell-depleted T cells, or PBMCs.

Seattle researchers signed up patients amid active infection and tracked them longitudinally. Per the study methods: Nucleated cell counts were estimated from reference gene primer amplification. Sequencing was performed with immunoSEQ multiplex PCR; in TCRdb, only in-frame clones are kept and a portion is missing. V and J calls and clone size are given by that table; D and trimming were obtained from the DNA. The sample has some 300,000 clones; 85% to 90% are singletons. Sequencing was performed on peripheral blood. This sequence was found in a woman aged 40 to 50 with COVID-19, enrolled during active disease.

The CDR3 sequence is CASSQERSGANVLTF. For the CDR3, the DNA is TGCGCCAGCAGCCAAGAGCGGTCTGGGGCCAACGTCCTGACTTTC. The V and J genes are TRBV4-3 and TRBJ2-6, with no clear D. The CDR3 extends over 15 amino acids. Deletions cut 0 bases from V and 1 base from J, with 4 bases between. Germline-derived CDR1 and CDR2 are LGHNA and YSLEER.